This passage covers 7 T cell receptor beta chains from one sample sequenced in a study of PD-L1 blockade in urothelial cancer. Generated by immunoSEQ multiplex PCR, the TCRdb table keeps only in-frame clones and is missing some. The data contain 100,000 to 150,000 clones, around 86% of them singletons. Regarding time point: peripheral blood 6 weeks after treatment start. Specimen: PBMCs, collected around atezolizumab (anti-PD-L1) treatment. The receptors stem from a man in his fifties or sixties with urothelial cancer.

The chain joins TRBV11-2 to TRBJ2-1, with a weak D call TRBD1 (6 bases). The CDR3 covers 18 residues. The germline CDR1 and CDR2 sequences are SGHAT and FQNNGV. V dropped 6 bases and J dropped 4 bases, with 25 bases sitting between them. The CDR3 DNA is TGTGCCAGCAGTCCCAGGGGTAGCGCCCACCCGGGATACAATGAGCAGTTCTTC. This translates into CASSPRGSAHPGYNEQFF.

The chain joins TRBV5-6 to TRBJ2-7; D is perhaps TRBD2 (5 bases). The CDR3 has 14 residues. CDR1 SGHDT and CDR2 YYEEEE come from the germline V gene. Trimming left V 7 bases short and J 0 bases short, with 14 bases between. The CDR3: CASRIWTSSYEQYF. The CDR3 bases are TGTGCCAGCCGGATATGGACTTCCTCCTACGAGCAGTACTTC.

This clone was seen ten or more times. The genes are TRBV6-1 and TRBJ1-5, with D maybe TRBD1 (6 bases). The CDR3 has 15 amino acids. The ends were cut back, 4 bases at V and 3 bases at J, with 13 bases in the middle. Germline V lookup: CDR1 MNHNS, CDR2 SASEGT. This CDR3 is CASSVTGMNNQPQHF. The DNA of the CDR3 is TGTGCCAGCAGTGTAACAGGGATGAACAATCAGCCCCAGCATTTT.

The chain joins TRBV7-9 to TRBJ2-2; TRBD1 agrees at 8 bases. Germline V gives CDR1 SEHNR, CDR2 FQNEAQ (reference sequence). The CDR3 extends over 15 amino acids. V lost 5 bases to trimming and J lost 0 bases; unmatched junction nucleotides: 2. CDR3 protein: CASSETGANTGELFF. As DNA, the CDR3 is TGTGCCAGCAGCGAGACAGGGGCGAACACCGGGGAGCTGTTTTTT.

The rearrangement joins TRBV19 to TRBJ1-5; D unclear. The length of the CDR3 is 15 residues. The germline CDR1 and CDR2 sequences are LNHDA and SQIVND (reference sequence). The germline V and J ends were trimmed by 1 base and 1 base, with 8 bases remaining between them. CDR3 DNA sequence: TGTGCCAGTAGTATAGCAGGTCCGAGCAATCAGCCCCAGCATTTT. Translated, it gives CASSIAGPSNQPQHF.

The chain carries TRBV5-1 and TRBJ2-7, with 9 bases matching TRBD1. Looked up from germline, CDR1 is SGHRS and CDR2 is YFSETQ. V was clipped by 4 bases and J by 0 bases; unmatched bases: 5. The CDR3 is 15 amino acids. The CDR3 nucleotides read TGCGCCAGCAGCGCTGGGACAGGGCGCTCCTACGAGCAGTACTTC. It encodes CASSAGTGRSYEQYF.

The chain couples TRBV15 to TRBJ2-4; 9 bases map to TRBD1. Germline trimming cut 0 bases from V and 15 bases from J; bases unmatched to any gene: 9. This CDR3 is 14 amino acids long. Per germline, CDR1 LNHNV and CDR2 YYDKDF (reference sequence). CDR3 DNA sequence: TGTGCCACCAGCAGAGATTTAGGGGACAGGGTACTGTACTTC. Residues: CATSRDLGDRVLYF.